This TCR beta chain was captured in a study of blood T cells in healthy people across ages. The individuals who served as donors were healthy Caucasians living in Russia, aged about 6 to 100. This clonotype was recorded many times. Its specificity is not known. The use of a sample-barcoded 5' primer and a J-beta primer mix characterized a second PCR of roughly 7 to 11 cycles. TCRdb redid the calling of the 5' RACE reads with MiXCR, one entry per CDR3 protein. The repertoire has hundreds of thousands of distinct CDR3 sequences, around a fifth of them found once; the top ten carry 3.6%. The CDR3 is 17 amino acids. V was pared by 3 bases and J by 7 bases, with 11 bases of the junction left unmatched. CDR1 and CDR2 from the germline V gene are LGHDT and YNNKEL (reference sequence). Broader study findings: Significant beta diversity loss was already apparent by age roughly 38, declining roughly linearly. CMV status of donors was not determined, possibly confounding expanded clonotype changes.

J is TRBJ2-1 and V is TRBV3-1; TRBD2 agrees at 11 bases. This clonotype was obtained from a man aged 65 to 79 in good health. Specimen: blood. The chain's CDR3 is CASSQISGRAPRNEQFF. CDR3 coding DNA: TGTGCCAGCAGCCAGATTAGCGGGAGGGCCCCTAGAAATGAGCAGTTCTTC.